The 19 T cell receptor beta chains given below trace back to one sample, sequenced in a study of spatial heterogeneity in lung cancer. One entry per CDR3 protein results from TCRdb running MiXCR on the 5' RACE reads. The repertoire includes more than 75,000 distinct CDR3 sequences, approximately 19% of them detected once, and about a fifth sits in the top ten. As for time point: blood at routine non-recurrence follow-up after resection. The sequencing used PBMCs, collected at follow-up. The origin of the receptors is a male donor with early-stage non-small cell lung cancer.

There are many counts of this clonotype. The CDR3 protein is CASSQDVGVSYNEQFF. The CDR3, as DNA: TGCGCCAGCAGCCAAGATGTGGGGGTTTCCTACAATGAGCAGTTCTTC. V and J are TRBV4-3 and TRBJ2-1; the D call may be TRBD1 or TRBD2 (5 bases each). The germline gives CDR1 LGHNA, CDR2 YSLEER. The CDR3 loop spans 16 amino acids. V lost 0 bases and J lost 1, with 10 bases in between.

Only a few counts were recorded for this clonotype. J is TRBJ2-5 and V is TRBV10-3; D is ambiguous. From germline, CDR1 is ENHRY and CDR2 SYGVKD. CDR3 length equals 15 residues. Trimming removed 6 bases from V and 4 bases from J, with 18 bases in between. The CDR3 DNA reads TGTGCCATCAGCGGAAATATTAGGACGGCAGAGACCCAGTACTTC. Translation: CAISGNIRTAETQYF.

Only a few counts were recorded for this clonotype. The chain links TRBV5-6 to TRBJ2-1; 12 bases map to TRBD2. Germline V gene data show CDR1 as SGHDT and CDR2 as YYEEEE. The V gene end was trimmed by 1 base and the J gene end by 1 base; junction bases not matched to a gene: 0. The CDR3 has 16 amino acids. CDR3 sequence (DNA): TGTGCCAGCAGCTTGACTAGCGGGAGGTCCTACAATGAGCAGTTCTTC. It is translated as CASSLTSGRSYNEQFF.

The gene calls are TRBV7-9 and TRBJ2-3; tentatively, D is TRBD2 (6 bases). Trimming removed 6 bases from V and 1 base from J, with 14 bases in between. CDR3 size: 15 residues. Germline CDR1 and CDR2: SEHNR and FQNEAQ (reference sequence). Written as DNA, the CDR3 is TGTGCCAGCAGACAGACTAGGATTGGCACAGATACGCAGTATTTT. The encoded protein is CASRQTRIGTDTQYF.

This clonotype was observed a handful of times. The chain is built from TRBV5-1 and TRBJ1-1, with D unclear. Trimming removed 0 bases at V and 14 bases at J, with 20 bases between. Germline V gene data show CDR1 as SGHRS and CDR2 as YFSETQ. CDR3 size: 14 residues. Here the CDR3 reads CASSLDAPAFESFF. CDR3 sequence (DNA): TGCGCCAGCAGCTTGGATGCGCCAGCTTTTGAATCCTTCTTT. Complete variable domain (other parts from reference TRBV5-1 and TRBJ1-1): KAGVTQTPRYLIKTRGQQVTLSCSPISGHRSVSWYQQTPGQGLQFLFEYFSETQRNKGNFPGRFSGRQFSNSRSEMNVSTLELGDSALYLCASSLDAPAFESFFGQGTRLTVV.

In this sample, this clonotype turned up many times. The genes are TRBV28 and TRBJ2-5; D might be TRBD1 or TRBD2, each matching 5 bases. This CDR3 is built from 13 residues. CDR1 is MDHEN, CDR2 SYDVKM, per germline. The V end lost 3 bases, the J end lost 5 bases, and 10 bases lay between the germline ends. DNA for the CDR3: TGTGCCAGCAGTTTTACAGGAGGTGAGACCCAGTACTTC. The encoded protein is CASSFTGGETQYF.

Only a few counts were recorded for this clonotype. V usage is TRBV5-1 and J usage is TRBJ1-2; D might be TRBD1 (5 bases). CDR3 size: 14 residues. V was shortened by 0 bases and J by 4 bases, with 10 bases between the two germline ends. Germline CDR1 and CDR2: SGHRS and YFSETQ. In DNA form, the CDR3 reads TGCGCCAGCAGCTTGGACGGACACTCCTATGGCTACACCTTC. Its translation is CASSLDGHSYGYTF.

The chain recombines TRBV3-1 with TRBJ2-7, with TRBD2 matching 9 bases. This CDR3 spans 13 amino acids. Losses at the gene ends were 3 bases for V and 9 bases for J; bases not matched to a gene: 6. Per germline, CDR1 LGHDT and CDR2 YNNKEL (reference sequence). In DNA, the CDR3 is TGTGCCAGCAGCCAGGGTCTAGCGGGACGGCAGTACTTC. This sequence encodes CASSQGLAGRQYF.

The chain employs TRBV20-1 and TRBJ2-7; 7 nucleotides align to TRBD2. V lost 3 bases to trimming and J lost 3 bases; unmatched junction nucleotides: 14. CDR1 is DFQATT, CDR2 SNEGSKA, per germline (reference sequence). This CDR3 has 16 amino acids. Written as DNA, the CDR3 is TGCAGTGCTAGGTCCAGATTCGGACTAGGGAACTACGAGCAGTACTTC. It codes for CSARSRFGLGNYEQYF.

CDR3 nucleotides: TGCGCCAGCAGCTTGGACAGCACACAAGAGACCCAGTACTTC. As protein: CASSLDSTQETQYF. The rearrangement joins TRBV5-1 to TRBJ2-5, with D uncertain. V lost 0 bases to trimming and J lost 2 bases, with 8 bases between them. CDR3 length: 14 residues. Germline V gene data show CDR1 as SGHRS and CDR2 as YFSETQ.

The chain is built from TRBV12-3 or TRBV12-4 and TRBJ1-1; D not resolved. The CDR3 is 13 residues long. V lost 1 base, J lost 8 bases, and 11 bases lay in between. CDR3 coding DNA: TGTGCCAGCAGTTTAGTCGGCATCGGGGAAGCTTTCTTT. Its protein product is CASSLVGIGEAFF.

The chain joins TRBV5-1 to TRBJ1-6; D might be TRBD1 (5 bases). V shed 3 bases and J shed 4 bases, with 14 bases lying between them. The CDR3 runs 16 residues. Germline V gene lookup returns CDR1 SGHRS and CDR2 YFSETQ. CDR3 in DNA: TGCGCCAGCAGCTCGTCCCTGCAGGGATATAATTCACCCCTCCACTTT. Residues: CASSSSLQGYNSPLHF.

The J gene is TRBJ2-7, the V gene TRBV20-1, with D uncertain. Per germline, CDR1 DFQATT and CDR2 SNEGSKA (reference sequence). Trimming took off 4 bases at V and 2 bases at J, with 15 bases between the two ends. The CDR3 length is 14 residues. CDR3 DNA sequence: TGCAGTGCTAAACCGAAAGGGCTCACCTACGAGCAGTACTTC. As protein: CSAKPKGLTYEQYF.

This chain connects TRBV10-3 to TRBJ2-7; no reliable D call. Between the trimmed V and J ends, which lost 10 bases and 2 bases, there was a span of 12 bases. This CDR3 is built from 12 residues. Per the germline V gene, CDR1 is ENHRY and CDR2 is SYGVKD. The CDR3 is CASSDGTYEQYF. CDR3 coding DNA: TGTGCCAGTTCCGACGGAACCTACGAGCAGTACTTC.

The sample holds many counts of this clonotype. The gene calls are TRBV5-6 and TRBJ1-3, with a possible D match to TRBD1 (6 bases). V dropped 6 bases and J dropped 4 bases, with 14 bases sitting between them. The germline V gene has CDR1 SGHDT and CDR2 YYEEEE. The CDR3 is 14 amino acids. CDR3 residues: CASTLQGTGNTIYF. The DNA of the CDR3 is TGTGCCAGCACCCTACAGGGTACGGGAAACACCATATATTTT.

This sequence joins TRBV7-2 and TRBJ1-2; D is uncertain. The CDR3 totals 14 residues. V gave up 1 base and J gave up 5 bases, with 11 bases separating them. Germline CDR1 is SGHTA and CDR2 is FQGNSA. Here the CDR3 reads CASSLVVPRYGYTF. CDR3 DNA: TGTGCCAGCAGCTTAGTAGTACCTAGGTATGGCTACACCTTC.

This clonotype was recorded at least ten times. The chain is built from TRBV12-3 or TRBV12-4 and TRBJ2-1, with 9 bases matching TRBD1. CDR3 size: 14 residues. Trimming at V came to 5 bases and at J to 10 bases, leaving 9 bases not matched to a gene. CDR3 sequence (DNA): TGTGCCAGCAGTCCCCGGGACAGGGTCTCGGAGCAGTTCTTC. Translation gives CASSPRDRVSEQFF.

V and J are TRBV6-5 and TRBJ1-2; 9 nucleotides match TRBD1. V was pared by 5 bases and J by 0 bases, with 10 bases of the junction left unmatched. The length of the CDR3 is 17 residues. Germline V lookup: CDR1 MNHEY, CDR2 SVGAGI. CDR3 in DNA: TGTGCCAGCAGTCACGCCCGGGACAGGGCCTCTAACTATGGCTACACCTTC. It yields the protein CASSHARDRASNYGYTF.

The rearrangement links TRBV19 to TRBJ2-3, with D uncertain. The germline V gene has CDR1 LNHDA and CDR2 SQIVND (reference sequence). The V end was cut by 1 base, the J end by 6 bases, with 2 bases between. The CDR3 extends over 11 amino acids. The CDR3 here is CASSIVDTQYF. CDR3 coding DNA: TGTGCCAGTAGTATAGTTGATACGCAGTATTTT. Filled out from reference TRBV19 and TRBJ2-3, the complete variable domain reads DGGITQSPKYLFRKEGQNVTLSCEQNLNHDAMYWYRQDPGQGLRLIYYSQIVNDFQKGDIAEGYSVSREKKESFPLTVTSAQKNPTAFYLCASSIVDTQYFGPGTRLTVL.